These 26 T cell receptor beta chains were all obtained from the same sample, sequenced in a study of OX40 agonist ivuxolimab in advanced cancers. Clones were read by immunoSEQ multiplex PCR, and TCRdb kept only the in-frame ones, dropping some. Of fewer than 85,000 clones in the sample, roughly 73% were seen once. This material consisted of CD4+ or CD8+ T cells sorted from blood, taken in a trial of the OX40 agonist ivuxolimab. All receptors derive from an adult with an advanced solid tumor such as melanoma, head and neck, liver or kidney cancer.

J is TRBJ1-2 and V is TRBV7-8; 10 nucleotides line up with TRBD1. The CDR3 consists of 13 residues. Per the germline V gene, CDR1 is SGHVS and CDR2 is FQNEAQ. Losses at the gene ends were 5 bases for V and 6 bases for J; bases not matched to a gene: 3. This CDR3 is CASSRGTGDGYTF. In DNA, the CDR3 is TGTGCCAGCAGCCGCGGGACAGGGGATGGCTACACCTTC. Combining the CDR3 with reference TRBV7-8 and TRBJ1-2 gives the whole variable domain GAGVSQSPRYKVAKRGQDVALRCDPISGHVSLFWYQQALGQGPEFLTYFQNEAQLDKSGLPSDRFFAERPEGSVSTLKIQRTQQEDSAVYLCASSRGTGDGYTFGSGTRLTVV.

The rearrangement joins TRBV7-3 to TRBJ2-1, with TRBD2 matching over 7 bases. Per the germline V gene, CDR1 is SGHTA and CDR2 is FQGTGA. V dropped 6 bases and J dropped 0; count of bases not matched to a gene: 2. CDR3 size: 14 residues. The CDR3 DNA sequence: TGTGCCAGCAGTGGCGGGGGCTCCTACAATGAGCAGTTCTTC. Its translation is CASSGGGSYNEQFF.

This clone came up once. The V call is TRBV2, the J call TRBJ2-1; TRBD1 matches 7 bases. Germline loops: CDR1 SNHLY, CDR2 FYNNEI. The CDR3 has 15 residues. V was clipped by 7 bases and J by 6 bases; unmatched bases: 12. Written as DNA, the CDR3 is TGTGCCAGCAATGCATTGACAGGGATGCTCAATGAGCAGTTCTTC. Protein: CASNALTGMLNEQFF.

The chain joins TRBV6-1 to TRBJ2-1; D is perhaps TRBD2 (6 bases). The CDR3 spans 14 residues. CDR1 is MNHNS, CDR2 SASEGT, per germline. Trimming left V 11 bases short and J 9 bases short, with 23 bases between. The CDR3 DNA reads as TGTGCCGGGGAAAAGCAGGGACTCCCATTTGAGCAGTTCTTC. This gives the protein CAGEKQGLPFEQFF.

The CDR3: CASSLWGDLPNEKLFF. The CDR3 DNA reads as TGTGCCAGCAGTTTATGGGGGGATTTACCTAATGAAAAACTGTTTTTT. The chain is built from TRBV27 and TRBJ1-4; a possible D gene is TRBD1 (5 bases). This CDR3 has 16 amino acids. Germline V gives CDR1 MNHEY, CDR2 SMNVEV (reference sequence). Trimming stripped 1 base from V and 3 bases from J, with 12 bases between.

The gene calls are TRBV30 and TRBJ2-3, with D uncertain. The CDR3 spans 14 residues. The V end was cut by 5 bases, the J end by 0 bases, with 12 bases between. Germline V gives CDR1 GTSNPN, CDR2 SVGIG (reference sequence). The CDR3 loop is CAWGGRLSTDTQYF. In DNA, the CDR3 is TGTGCCTGGGGTGGGCGGCTTAGCACAGATACGCAGTATTTT.

This chain's CDR3 is CASSLDRSGELFF. The DNA for the CDR3 is TGTGCCAGCAGCTTAGATCGTTCCGGGGAGCTGTTTTTT. The chain has TRBV11-2 and TRBJ2-2, with D hard to call. V was trimmed by 0 bases and J by 6 bases, leaving 5 bases between them. The CDR3 runs 13 residues. Germline V gives CDR1 SGHAT, CDR2 FQNNGV. The full variable domain, in which reference TRBV11-2 and TRBJ2-2 provide the parts outside the CDR3, is EAGVAQSPRYKIIEKRQSVAFWCNPISGHATLYWYQQILGQGPKLLIQFQNNGVVDDSQLPKDRFSAERLKGVDSTLKIQPAKLEDSAVYLCASSLDRSGELFFGEGSRLTVL.

V and J are TRBV19 and TRBJ2-6, with D perhaps matching TRBD2 (5 bases). The length of the CDR3 is 17 residues. In germline, CDR1 is LNHDA, CDR2 SQIVND (reference sequence). V shed 6 bases and J shed 4 bases, with 19 bases lying between them. The CDR3 region is CASRGRTPSYGANVLTF. CDR3 in DNA: TGTGCCAGTAGGGGGAGAACCCCTTCTTACGGGGCCAACGTCCTGACTTTC.

The V gene is TRBV11-2, the J gene TRBJ2-1; D not certain. Germline V gene data show CDR1 as SGHAT and CDR2 as FQNNGV. This CDR3 region has 11 residues. Trimming took off 4 bases at V and 8 bases at J, with 6 bases between the two ends. As DNA, the CDR3 is TGTGCCAGCAGCTCTTATGATGAGCAGTTCTTC. This codes for CASSSYDEQFF.

The CDR3 region has the DNA TGTGCCAGCAGTGTTGGGGCGGGAGTGCACAATGAGCAGTTCTTC. The encoded protein is CASSVGAGVHNEQFF. The chain joins TRBV6-4 to TRBJ2-1, with 7 bases matching TRBD2. The CDR3 runs 15 residues. The V and J ends lost 4 bases and 5 bases, in that order; junction bases with no gene match: 8. Germline CDR1 MRHNA, CDR2 SNTAGT.

By share, this clone counts as medium-sized (0.01 to 0.1%). This chain connects TRBV19 to TRBJ1-5, with 7 bases fitting TRBD1. Germline loops: CDR1 LNHDA, CDR2 SQIVND (reference sequence). The J segment lost 6 bases and the V segment lost 5 bases, leaving 4 bases of the junction unmatched. The CDR3 totals 13 residues. This CDR3 is CASSDRVIQPQHF. The CDR3 nucleotides read TGTGCCAGTAGTGACAGGGTGATTCAGCCCCAGCATTTT.

This chain connects TRBV10-1 to TRBJ2-2; possibly TRBD2 for D (5 bases). Germline V gene data show CDR1 as WNHNN and CDR2 as SYGVQD (reference sequence). The CDR3 has 14 residues. V lost 5 bases and J lost 5, with 12 bases in between. This CDR3 is CASSLGAGTGELFF. The CDR3 nucleotides read TGCGCCAGCAGTCTCGGCGCGGGTACCGGGGAGCTGTTTTTT.

This clone was seen just once. The V call is TRBV7-3, the J call TRBJ2-1; TRBD2 aligns across 8 bases. Per germline, CDR1 SGHTA and CDR2 FQGTGA. The V gene end was trimmed by 4 bases and the J gene end by 7 bases; junction bases not matched to a gene: 6. The CDR3 spans 14 residues. This CDR3 reads CASSSGLAENEQFF. CDR3 DNA sequence: TGTGCCAGCAGCTCCGGACTAGCCGAAAATGAGCAGTTCTTC.

The chain carries TRBV28 and TRBJ2-4, with 9 positions matching TRBD2. V lost 3 bases, J lost 2 bases, and 11 bases stayed unmatched. Germline V gene lookup returns CDR1 MDHEN and CDR2 SYDVKM. The CDR3 runs to 18 residues. The CDR3 sequence is CASSFSDSGRSPKNIQYF. As DNA, the CDR3 is TGTGCCAGCAGTTTTTCTGATAGCGGGAGAAGCCCCAAAAACATTCAGTACTTC.

This chain links TRBV6-1 with TRBJ2-5; D ambiguous. Trimming left V 3 bases short and J 6 bases short, with 14 bases between. From germline, CDR1 is MNHNS and CDR2 SASEGT. This CDR3 region has 14 residues. The CDR3 loop is CASSDRISIQTQYF. DNA for the CDR3: TGTGCCAGCAGTGACAGGATTTCAATTCAGACCCAGTACTTC.

This chain connects TRBV7-9 to TRBJ2-1; D might be TRBD1 (5 bases). V shed 4 bases and J shed 8 bases, with 21 bases lying between them. Germline values: CDR1 SEHNR, CDR2 FQNEAQ (reference sequence). The CDR3 sequence is 16 residues long. CDR3 residues: CASSSKQGRVRDEQFF. The DNA of the CDR3 is TGTGCCAGCAGCTCCAAGCAGGGAAGGGTCAGGGATGAGCAGTTCTTC.

The chain is built from TRBV6-1 and TRBJ2-7, with 7 bases aligning to TRBD1. The CDR3 totals 16 residues. Trimming removed 4 bases from V and 0 bases from J; junction bases left unmatched: 9. Germline V CDR1 and CDR2: MNHNS, SASEGT. CDR3 in amino acids: CASSVIPGQSSYEQYF. DNA of the CDR3: TGTGCCAGCAGTGTCATACCGGGACAGAGCTCCTACGAGCAGTACTTC.

This clone occurred a few times. The J gene is TRBJ2-7, the V gene TRBV30; no definite D call. The CDR3 has 11 residues. The V end lost 1 base, the J end lost 3 bases, and 4 bases lay between the germline ends. Germline-derived CDR1 and CDR2 are GTSNPN and SVGIG (reference sequence). The CDR3 nucleotides are TGTGCCTGGAGTGGGCACTACGAGCAGTACTTC. Translated, it gives CAWSGHYEQYF. Based on the CDR3 plus reference TRBV30 and TRBJ2-7, the full variable domain is SQTIHQWPATLVQPVGSPLSLECTVEGTSNPNLYWYRQAAGRGLQLLFYSVGIGQISSEVPQNLSASRPQDRQFILSSKKLLLSDSGFYLCAWSGHYEQYFGPGTRLTVT.

The chain is built from TRBV7-2 and TRBJ2-3, with D maybe TRBD1 (5 bases). The V gene's germline CDR1 is SGHTA and CDR2 FQGNSA. The CDR3 covers 15 residues. The V end was cut by 8 bases, the J end by 0 bases, with 15 bases between. This CDR3 is CASRIHAGSTDTQYF. The DNA for the CDR3 is TGTGCCAGCCGAATACACGCAGGGAGCACAGATACGCAGTATTTT. The whole variable domain, remainder taken from reference TRBV7-2 and TRBJ2-3, is GAGVSQSPSNKVTEKGKDVELRCDPISGHTALYWYRQSLGQGLEFLIYFQGNSAPDKSGLPSDRFSAERTGGSVSTLTIQRTQQEDSAVYLCASRIHAGSTDTQYFGPGTRLTVL.

The chain joins TRBV4-1 to TRBJ2-1; possible D gene TRBD2, 6 bases. Trimming cost V 1 base and J 5 bases, with 9 bases left between them. The germline V gene has CDR1 MGHRA and CDR2 YSYEKL. The CDR3 spans 14 residues. As DNA, the CDR3 is TGCGCCAGCAGCCAAGCGGACTACGACAATGAGCAGTTCTTC. This gives the protein CASSQADYDNEQFF.

CDR3 protein: CASSNQTGRDQPQHF. CDR3 bases: TGTGCCAGTAGTAACCAGACAGGGCGGGATCAGCCCCAGCATTTT. The gene calls are TRBV19 and TRBJ1-5; 7 bases fit TRBD1. This CDR3 contains 15 residues. J gave up 5 bases and V 4 bases, and 8 bases lay outside the gene matches. CDR1 and CDR2 (germline): LNHDA, SQIVND (reference sequence). Variable domain in full (rest from reference TRBV19 and TRBJ1-5): DGGITQSPKYLFRKEGQNVTLSCEQNLNHDAMYWYRQDPGQGLRLIYYSQIVNDFQKGDIAEGYSVSREKKESFPLTVTSAQKNPTAFYLCASSNQTGRDQPQHFGDGTRLSIL.

This chain uses TRBV5-8 with TRBJ1-6, with unresolved D. CDR1 is SGHTS, CDR2 YDEGEE, per germline. Trimming cost V 4 bases and J 6 bases, with 8 bases left between them. The CDR3 covers 13 residues. The CDR3 reads CASSPPLNSPLHF. The CDR3 DNA is TGTGCCAGCAGCCCCCCCCTTAATTCACCCCTCCACTTT.

The gene calls are TRBV27 and TRBJ2-7, with TRBD1 matching over 11 bases. The CDR3 is 16 residues long. The germline V gene encodes CDR1 MNHEY and CDR2 SMNVEV (reference sequence). V dropped 2 bases and J dropped 5; count of bases not matched to a gene: 8. CDR3: CASSLVWDRGTHEQYF. For the CDR3, the DNA is TGTGCCAGCAGTTTAGTATGGGACAGGGGGACCCACGAGCAGTACTTC.

This chain uses TRBV19 with TRBJ1-2, with D unresolved. Trimming shortened V by 4 bases and J by 5 bases, and 17 bases separated the two germline ends. The length of the CDR3 is 15 residues. Germline CDR1 LNHDA, CDR2 SQIVND (reference sequence). The CDR3 spells CASSTLTLGYYGYTF. The CDR3 coding sequence is TGTGCCAGTAGTACACTGACTCTGGGTTATTATGGCTACACCTTC.

The chain uses TRBV29-1 and TRBJ2-7; D tentatively reads TRBD1 or TRBD2 (6 bases each). Trimming removed 4 bases from V and 9 bases from J, with 25 bases in between. Germline CDR1 is SQVTM and CDR2 is ANQGSEA. The CDR3 has 15 amino acids. Here the CDR3 reads CSVVSSGGNPDRQYF. The DNA for the CDR3 is TGCAGCGTTGTTTCTTCCGGGGGCAACCCGGACAGGCAGTACTTC.

The rearrangement links TRBV2 to TRBJ1-2; D remains ambiguous. The CDR3 is made up of 13 amino acids. Trimming stripped 7 bases from V and 1 base from J, with 10 bases between. In germline, CDR1 is SNHLY, CDR2 FYNNEI. As DNA, the CDR3 is TGTGCCAGCATGAACGACGGTAACTATGGCTACACCTTC. The encoded protein is CASMNDGNYGYTF.